This T cell receptor beta chain was sequenced for a study of blood T cell repertoires in COVID-19. Ages ranged from about 18 to 89 years, with residence in under 25 US areas. The CDR3 has 12 amino acids. The germline gives CDR1 SGHNT, CDR2 YENEEA. The V and J ends lost 1 base and 6 bases, in that order; junction bases with no gene match: 0. Profiling relied on immunoSEQ multiplex PCR, and the TCRdb table lists in-frame clones only, not all of them. This table has roughly 300,000 clones, 90% appearing once. V and J are TRBV11-3 and TRBJ2-7, with 7 bases fitting TRBD2. This sequence originates from a woman aged 25 to 45 who had recovered from COVID-19. Material: PBMCs or T cells enriched from blood (not recorded which). CDR3 nucleotide sequence: TGTGCCAGCAGCTTAGGCGGGGGCGAGCAGTACTTC. Its translation: CASSLGGGEQYF.